This T cell receptor beta chain was identified during a study of T cell clonotyping in hematopoietic cell transplantation. The table came from immunoSEQ multiplex PCR; TCRdb's copy has only in-frame clones and leaves some out. The sample has 10,000 to 15,000 clones, more than 80% seen once. Study-wide results and limits: Few recipient clonotypes overlapped donors; over 95% were de novo at given depth. Pathologically expanded recipient clonotypes increased progressively from day 30 to day 180 as diversity fell. Broader posttransplant TCR repertoire diversity was predicted by graft donor and pretransplant recipient Inverse Simpson Index values.

To note about this clone: Antigen specificity is unknown.

The CDR3 has 13 residues. The germline CDR1 and CDR2 sequences are SNHLY and FYNNEI. V was clipped by 5 bases and J by 1 base, with 8 bases between them. Sequencing was carried out using peripheral blood mononuclear cells. The chain employs TRBV2 and TRBJ1-2; weak D call: TRBD1 (5 bases). The clonotype originates from a man in his thirties or forties in good health. Some clones in this sample may be carry-over from other donors' samples. The CDR3, as DNA: TGTGCCAGCAGTAGGGGAGTTAACTATGGCTACACCTTC. Encoded protein: CASSRGVNYGYTF.